A selection of T cell receptor beta chains follows, all from one sample in a study of graft-versus-host responses after intestinal transplantation. These TCRs are of unknown antigen specificity. Profiling relied on immunoSEQ multiplex PCR, and the TCRdb table lists in-frame clones only, not all of them. This sample has about 88,000 clones; around 90% occur once, and the top ten carry around 0.37%. Sequenced here: unstimulated CD4+ T cells sorted from spleen or lymph node cells, sampled before transplant. These receptor sequences come from a human donor who was the organ donor for an intestinal transplant. Each CDR3 is given with its conserved first and last residue. The D gene is left open where the match is weak. Rows give clone size only sometimes, using once, few, many, or a class for an expanded clone.

d_call	j_call	v_call	clone_size	cdr3_aa	cdr3_nt
TRBD1	TRBJ2-7	TRBV11-2	-	CASSWDRVGYEQYF	TGTGCCAGCAGCTGGGACAGGGTGGGATACGAGCAGTACTTC
-	TRBJ2-6	TRBV5-5	-	CASSLIPSSGANVLTF	TGTGCCAGCAGCTTAATCCCCAGCTCTGGGGCCAACGTCCTGACTTTC
-	TRBJ2-3	TRBV14	-	CASSQRLTDTQYF	TGTGCCAGCAGCCAAAGACTTACAGATACGCAGTATTTT
TRBD1	TRBJ1-5	TRBV10-3	once	CAIRQGSDQPQHF	TGTGCCATCCGACAGGGGAGTGATCAGCCCCAGCATTTT
TRBD2	TRBJ2-3	TRBV18	-	CASSPLILAGAPDTQYF	TGTGCCAGCTCACCACTCATACTAGCGGGGGCCCCAGATACGCAGTATTTT
TRBD2	TRBJ2-5	TRBV19	-	CASSIGTSVQETQYF	TGTGCCAGTAGTATAGGGACTAGCGTTCAAGAGACCCAGTACTTC
-	TRBJ1-1	TRBV5-1	few	CASRRTAVNTEAFF	TGCGCCAGCAGGAGGACAGCTGTGAACACTGAAGCTTTCTTT
TRBD2	TRBJ2-5	TRBV2	-	CASWGGGQETQYF	TGTGCCAGCTGGGGCGGGGGGCAAGAGACCCAGTACTTC
-	TRBJ1-2	TRBV18	-	CASSPPFGDGYTF	TGTGCCAGCTCACCACCTTTCGGAGATGGCTACACCTTC
TRBD2	TRBJ2-1	TRBV7-2	-	CASSPQSGAYNEQFF	TGTGCCAGCAGCCCACAAAGCGGGGCCTACAATGAGCAGTTCTTC
-	TRBJ2-3	TRBV29-1	-	CSVGGATDTQYF	TGCAGCGTCGGCGGGGCCACAGATACGCAGTATTTT
TRBD2	TRBJ2-7	TRBV28	-	CASSAPGLGRYEQYF	TGTGCCAGCAGTGCGCCGGGACTAGGGAGGTACGAGCAGTACTTC
-	TRBJ2-7	TRBV29-1	-	CSVDRGGGGEQYF	TGCAGCGTTGACAGGGGTGGGGGTGGCGAGCAGTACTTC
-	TRBJ2-7	TRBV7-2	-	CASSPRQAGEQYF	TGTGCCAGCAGCCCGCGACAGGCTGGGGAGCAGTACTTC
-	TRBJ1-1	TRBV10-3	-	CAISESGRGQNTEAFF	TGTGCCATCAGTGAGTCAGGGAGGGGCCAGAACACTGAAGCTTTCTTT
-	TRBJ1-5	TRBV19	-	CASSIGQLNQPQHF	TGTGCCAGTAGTATAGGACAGCTCAATCAGCCCCAGCATTTT
-	TRBJ1-4	TRBV18	-	CASSPHQRESLFF	TGTGCCAGCTCACCACATCAGCGGGAGAGTCTGTTTTTT
-	TRBJ1-2	TRBV11-1	-	CASSLRENGYTF	TGTGCCAGCAGCTTAAGAGAGAATGGCTACACCTTC
TRBD2	TRBJ2-2	TRBV30	-	CAWSVLAGGYPGELFF	TGTGCCTGGAGTGTACTAGCGGGAGGTTATCCCGGGGAGCTGTTTTTT
-	TRBJ1-1	TRBV18	-	CASSPRQRVRWTEAFF	TGTGCCAGCTCACCACGTCAGCGGGTAAGATGGACTGAAGCTTTCTTT
-	TRBJ1-1	TRBV19	once	CASSMQATEAFF	TGTGCCAGTAGTATGCAAGCCACTGAAGCTTTCTTT
TRBD1	TRBJ2-6	TRBV27	-	CASSPGTGGSGANVLTF	TGTGCCAGCAGTCCAGGGACAGGGGGCTCCGGGGCCAACGTCCTGACTTTC
TRBD2	TRBJ2-1	TRBV4-2	once	CASSQDISGGTYNEQFF	TGTGCCAGCAGCCAAGACATTAGCGGGGGGACCTACAATGAGCAGTTCTTC
-	TRBJ2-3	TRBV29-1	-	CSVEGTGRSTDTQYF	TGCAGCGTTGAAGGGACGGGAAGGAGCACAGATACGCAGTATTTT
TRBD2	TRBJ2-7	TRBV15	-	CATSREPGGDEQYF	TGTGCCACCAGCAGAGAACCGGGGGGGGACGAGCAGTACTTC
-	TRBJ2-5	TRBV28	once	CASSPVYWTQYF	TGTGCCAGCAGTCCCGTTTACTGGACTCAGTACTTC
TRBD1	TRBJ2-1	TRBV11-2	-	CASSDGQGAVREQFF	TGTGCCAGCAGCGACGGACAGGGGGCAGTCCGTGAGCAGTTCTTC
TRBD1	TRBJ2-6	TRBV19	once	CASSGDRGSSGANVLTF	TGTGCCAGTAGTGGGGACAGGGGGTCGTCCGGGGCCAACGTCCTGACTTTC
TRBD2	TRBJ2-2	TRBV7-9	-	CASSLTYRGGTNTGELFF	TGTGCCAGCAGCTTAACGTATCGCGGGGGGACGAACACCGGGGAGCTGTTTTTT
-	TRBJ1-2	TRBV11-2	-	CASSLSAGRGSGLYGYTF	TGTGCCAGCAGCTTATCGGCAGGGAGGGGATCGGGACTCTATGGCTACACCTTC
-	TRBJ2-5	TRBV11-2	-	CASKRGLQETQYF	TGTGCCAGTAAACGAGGACTCCAAGAGACCCAGTACTTC
TRBD1	TRBJ1-5	TRBV6-1	-	CASSESPGGWSQPQHF	TGTGCCAGCAGTGAATCGCCAGGGGGCTGGAGTCAGCCCCAGCATTTT
-	TRBJ2-7	TRBV10-3	-	CAIQPQLAVAYEQYF	TGTGCCATACAACCACAGCTAGCTGTTGCCTACGAGCAGTACTTC
-	TRBJ1-1	TRBV5-8	-	CANRETVPMNTEAFF	TGTGCCAACAGAGAGACAGTCCCCATGAACACTGAAGCTTTCTTT
-	TRBJ2-2	TRBV30	-	CAWRQNTGELFF	TGTGCCTGGAGACAGAACACCGGGGAGCTGTTTTTT
TRBD1	TRBJ1-1	TRBV2	-	CASKGATQAFF	TGTGCCAGCAAGGGGGCCACCCAAGCTTTCTTT
TRBD1	TRBJ1-1	TRBV7-9	medium-sized	CASSLGRGHTEAFF	TGTGCCAGCAGCTTAGGCAGGGGGCACACTGAAGCTTTCTTT
TRBD2	TRBJ2-3	TRBV5-4	once	CASSRIPGLSTDTQYF	TGTGCCAGCAGCAGAATTCCGGGACTAAGCACAGATACGCAGTATTTT
-	TRBJ1-6	TRBV5-1	-	CASSLTLRGYNSPLHF	TGCGCCAGCAGCTTAACCCTCAGGGGTTATAATTCACCCCTCCACTTT
-	TRBJ1-1	TRBV19	-	CASSMGHMNTEAFF	TGTGCCAGTAGTATGGGACACATGAACACTGAAGCTTTCTTT
-	TRBJ1-6	TRBV6-6	-	CASSYSRKSYSPLHF	TGTGCCAGCAGTTACTCGAGGAAATCATATTCACCCCTCCACTTT
-	TRBJ2-1	TRBV7-3	-	CASSLNTWSSYNEQFF	TGTGCCAGCAGCTTAAACACATGGAGCTCCTACAATGAGCAGTTCTTC
-	TRBJ1-3	TRBV6-1	-	CASRGPGNTIYF	TGTGCCAGCAGGGGGCCGGGAAACACCATATATTTT
TRBD2	TRBJ2-7	TRBV30	-	CAWSASGATGQYF	TGTGCCTGGAGTGCAAGCGGGGCAACAGGGCAGTACTTC
-	TRBJ1-6	TRBV7-9	few	CASSLMEGNSPLHF	TGTGCCAGCAGCTTGATGGAGGGTAATTCACCCCTCCACTTT
-	TRBJ2-5	TRBV11-3	-	CASSLLGGTQYF	TGTGCCAGCAGCTTATTAGGGGGGACCCAGTACTTC
-	TRBJ2-1	TRBV6-1	-	CASSEAHGVYNEQFF	TGTGCCAGCAGTGAAGCGCACGGGGTTTACAATGAGCAGTTCTTC
TRBD1	TRBJ1-1	TRBV19	-	CASSMTADRVAFF	TGTGCCAGTAGTATGACTGCGGACAGGGTAGCTTTCTTT
-	TRBJ1-2	TRBV30	once	CAWALRRAGYGYTF	TGTGCCTGGGCCTTACGCCGAGCGGGGTATGGCTACACCTTC
-	TRBJ1-1	TRBV5-3	-	CARSVGRPTDTEAFF	TGTGCCAGAAGCGTCGGACGCCCGACAGACACTGAAGCTTTCTTT
-	TRBJ1-5	TRBV6-5	-	CASSRTISNQPQHF	TGTGCCAGCAGTCGAACTATTAGCAATCAGCCCCAGCATTTT
-	TRBJ1-2	TRBV30	-	CAWSRQSGGYTF	TGTGCCTGGAGCAGACAGTCGGGTGGCTACACCTTC
TRBD2	TRBJ2-7	TRBV27	-	CASRGGFARDPREQYF	TGTGCCAGCCGGGGGGGTTTCGCGAGAGATCCTAGAGAGCAGTACTTC
TRBD2	TRBJ2-1	TRBV28	-	CASSINAIAGGGNEQFF	TGTGCCAGCAGTATAAACGCCATAGCGGGAGGCGGCAATGAGCAGTTCTTC
TRBD1	TRBJ1-2	TRBV30	-	CAWIRTGTAYGYTF	TGTGCCTGGATCCGAACCGGGACAGCCTATGGCTACACCTTC
TRBD1	TRBJ1-1	TRBV6-1	-	CASSEATFRRGHSEAFF	TGTGCCAGCAGTGAAGCGACTTTCCGGAGGGGGCACTCTGAAGCTTTCTTT
TRBD1	TRBJ1-2	TRBV2	-	CASSPQGANYGYTF	TGTGCCAGCAGTCCACAGGGGGCTAACTATGGCTACACCTTC
-	TRBJ2-3	TRBV28	-	CASSLPAGADTQYF	TGTGCCAGCAGTTTACCCGCGGGCGCAGATACGCAGTATTTT
-	TRBJ2-7	TRBV18	-	CASSPDRTYEQYF	TGTGCCAGCTCACCCGACAGAACCTACGAGCAGTACTTC
-	TRBJ2-5	TRBV7-7	-	CASSLSGKETQYF	TGTGCCAGCAGCTTATCAGGCAAAGAGACCCAGTACTTC